This passage covers 26 T cell receptor beta chains from one sample sequenced in a study of a mutant IDH1 vaccine in newly diagnosed glioma. No antigen has been identified for these receptors. Time point: week 5, during vaccination. Doses comprised 300 ug of mutant IDH1 20-mer peptide each, plus topical imiquimod. TCRdb's copy holds only in-frame clones and misses some; the assay was immunoSEQ multiplex PCR. The table records roughly 11,000 clones, over 75% of them present only once. This sample comprised PBMCs, obtained from a glioma patient whose treatment included an IDH1 peptide vaccine. Every receptor here comes from a woman aged 40 to 50 with glioma. Some clones in this sample may be carry-over from other donors' samples.

This clone was seen more than once but under ten times. The V and J genes are TRBV10-1 and TRBJ1-2, with 7 positions matching TRBD1. The germline gives CDR1 WNHNN, CDR2 SYGVQD (reference sequence). There are 14 residues in the CDR3. Trimming cost V 5 bases and J 4 bases; bases outside gene matches: 7. Here the CDR3 DNA reads TGCGCCAGCAGTTTAGGGACAGTAGCCTATGGCTACACCTTC. This gives the protein CASSLGTVAYGYTF.

This sequence joins TRBV19 and TRBJ1-1; D might be TRBD1 (6 bases). The CDR3 is 16 amino acids. V shed 5 bases and J shed 0 bases, with 16 bases lying between them. Germline lookup yields CDR1 LNHDA and CDR2 SQIVND (reference sequence). CDR3 region: CASSSPGHPMNTEAFF. The CDR3 DNA follows: TGTGCCAGTAGTTCGCCGGGACACCCCATGAACACTGAAGCTTTCTTT.

This clone appeared a single time. The V call is TRBV7-2, the J call TRBJ1-5; no definite D call. Per germline, CDR1 SGHTA and CDR2 FQGNSA. V lost 5 bases and J 1 base, leaving 12 bases between the germline ends. The CDR3 spans 15 residues. The CDR3 loop is CASSQDMGSNQPQHF. For the CDR3, the DNA is TGTGCCAGCAGCCAAGACATGGGGAGCAATCAGCCCCAGCATTTT.

The genes are TRBV15 and TRBJ2-2; 7 nucleotides agree with TRBD2. J was trimmed by 3 bases and V by 0 bases; bases with no gene match: 7. Germline loops: CDR1 LNHNV, CDR2 YYDKDF (reference sequence). CDR3 size: 17 residues. This CDR3 is CATSRDRGGSDTGELFF. In DNA, the CDR3 is TGTGCCACCAGCAGAGATAGGGGCGGGAGCGACACCGGGGAGCTGTTTTTT. The full variable domain, its missing parts supplied by reference TRBV15 and TRBJ2-2, is DAMVIQNPRYQVTQFGKPVTLSCSQTLNHNVMYWYQQKSSQAPKLLFHYYDKDFNNEADTPDNFQSRRPNTSFCFLDIRSPGLGDTAMYLCATSRDRGGSDTGELFFGEGSRLTVL.

The rearrangement joins TRBV13 to TRBJ1-2; 9 bases are a match to TRBD1. Germline V gene lookup returns CDR1 PRHDT and CDR2 FYEKMQ (reference sequence). V lost 5 bases, J lost 5 bases, and 6 bases stayed unmatched. The CDR3 has 14 residues. This CDR3 is CASSPTGGRYGYTF. The DNA of the CDR3 is TGTGCCAGCAGCCCGACAGGGGGGCGGTATGGCTACACCTTC. The full variable domain, with the rest looked up from reference TRBV13 and TRBJ1-2, is AAGVIQSPRHLIKEKRETATLKCYPIPRHDTVYWYQQGPGQDPQFLISFYEKMQSDKGSIPDRFSAQQFSDYHSELNMSSLELGDSALYFCASSPTGGRYGYTFGSGTRLTVV.

This chain uses TRBV10-3 with TRBJ2-3, with 8 nucleotides matching TRBD1. Germline V lookup: CDR1 ENHRY, CDR2 SYGVKD. The CDR3 length is 14 residues. V lost 7 bases and J lost 0; bases outside the gene matches: 3. The CDR3, as DNA: TGTGCCATCAAGGGACAGGAAAGCACAGATACGCAGTATTTT. It is translated as CAIKGQESTDTQYF.

The chain employs TRBV7-9 and TRBJ2-5, with unresolved D. This CDR3 has 12 amino acids. CDR1 is SEHNR and CDR2 is FQNEAQ in the germline V gene (reference sequence). The V end was cut by 5 bases, the J end by 1 base, with 5 bases between. CDR3 DNA sequence: TGTGCCAGCAGCCCTCTCCAAGAGACCCAGTACTTC. Residues: CASSPLQETQYF.

The V gene is TRBV28, the J gene TRBJ1-2; D ambiguous. CDR1 MDHEN and CDR2 SYDVKM come from the germline V gene. The V end lost 4 bases, the J end lost 7 bases, and 13 bases lay between the germline ends. This CDR3 has 13 residues. The CDR3 loop is CASSWTDLLGYTF. CDR3 DNA: TGTGCCAGCAGTTGGACGGATCTTCTTGGCTACACCTTC.

The V gene is TRBV5-1, the J gene TRBJ1-2; no firm D call. Trimming took 0 bases from V and 3 from J, leaving 6 bases between them. Germline V CDR1 and CDR2: SGHRS, YFSETQ. The length of the CDR3 is 13 residues. This CDR3 is CASSLAADYGYTF. CDR3 nucleotides: TGCGCCAGCAGCTTGGCCGCAGACTATGGCTACACCTTC.

The J gene is TRBJ1-1, the V gene TRBV6-5, with D maybe TRBD1 (5 bases). The CDR3 is 14 amino acids. Germline V CDR1 and CDR2: MNHEY, SVGAGI. The V end lost 9 bases, the J end lost 0 bases, and 14 bases lay between the germline ends. CDR3 DNA: TGTGCCAGTAATTCCCGGGGCCTGAACACTGAAGCTTTCTTT. This translates into CASNSRGLNTEAFF.

This chain joins TRBV19 and TRBJ2-3; 7 nucleotides align to TRBD1. Trimming removed 6 bases from V and 3 bases from J; junction bases left unmatched: 12. Germline assignment: CDR1 LNHDA and CDR2 SQIVND (reference sequence). The CDR3 is 16 residues long. The chain's CDR3 is CASRENRGWGTDTQYF. CDR3 coding DNA: TGTGCCAGTAGGGAAAACAGGGGCTGGGGGACAGATACGCAGTATTTT.

V and J are TRBV29-1 and TRBJ2-1; no definite D call. The CDR3 length is 12 residues. The germline V gene has CDR1 SQVTM and CDR2 ANQGSEA. The V end lost 6 bases, the J end lost 6 bases, and 12 bases lay between the germline ends. This CDR3 reads CSVPEGPNEQFF. The CDR3 DNA follows: TGCAGCGTCCCTGAAGGGCCCAATGAGCAGTTCTTC.

The chain uses TRBV27 and TRBJ1-1; 11 bases map to TRBD1. This CDR3 comprises 17 residues. The germline V gene encodes CDR1 MNHEY and CDR2 SMNVEV (reference sequence). After removal of 1 base from V and 4 bases from J, the junction contained 8 bases not matched to a gene. The chain's CDR3 is CASSLWTGGIGGTEAFF. The CDR3 DNA sequence: TGTGCCAGCAGTTTATGGACAGGGGGCATCGGTGGCACTGAAGCTTTCTTT.

The chain combines TRBV27 with TRBJ1-5, with a weak D call TRBD1 (6 bases). The V and J ends lost 5 bases and 4 bases respectively, with 21 bases between them. The germline V gene encodes CDR1 MNHEY and CDR2 SMNVEV (reference sequence). The CDR3 covers 17 residues. As DNA, the CDR3 is TGTGCCAGCAGTCCGGCTAGGGGGGCTCGGTCAAATCAGCCCCAGCATTTT. This translates into CASSPARGARSNQPQHF.

This rearrangement joins TRBV6-6 to TRBJ2-7, with TRBD2 matching 10 bases. Germline V gene lookup returns CDR1 MNHNY and CDR2 SVGAGI (reference sequence). With V trimmed by 6 bases and J by 3 bases, 5 bases remained unmatched. This CDR3 has 14 amino acids. The CDR3 region has the DNA TGTGCCAGCAGCCCTAGCGGGAGCCTCTACGAGCAGTACTTC. It is translated as CASSPSGSLYEQYF.

This chain joins TRBV6-1 and TRBJ1-3, with 7 nucleotides matching TRBD1. V lost 6 bases and J lost 0; bases outside the gene matches: 2. The CDR3 runs 14 residues. Germline CDR1 reads MNHNS; CDR2 reads SASEGT. The CDR3 sequence: CASRTGSSGNTIYF. The DNA for the CDR3 is TGTGCCAGCAGGACAGGGAGCTCTGGAAACACCATATATTTT.

The V and J genes are TRBV30 and TRBJ2-7; TRBD1 aligns across 11 bases. With 3 bases clipped from V and 6 bases from J, the junction kept 7 bases outside the gene matches. Germline V gene data show CDR1 as GTSNPN and CDR2 as SVGIG (reference sequence). The CDR3 sequence is 14 residues long. The CDR3: CAWRISGTGGEQYF. CDR3 sequence (DNA): TGTGCCTGGAGAATTAGTGGGACAGGGGGCGAGCAGTACTTC. The whole variable domain, remainder taken from reference TRBV30 and TRBJ2-7, is SQTIHQWPATLVQPVGSPLSLECTVEGTSNPNLYWYRQAAGRGLQLLFYSVGIGQISSEVPQNLSASRPQDRQFILSSKKLLLSDSGFYLCAWRISGTGGEQYFGPGTRLTVT.

V is TRBV10-1 and J is TRBJ1-4; D ambiguous. Per germline, CDR1 WNHNN and CDR2 SYGVQD (reference sequence). The CDR3 extends over 13 amino acids. V was clipped by 5 bases and J by 5 bases, with 9 bases between them. In DNA form, the CDR3 reads TGCGCCAGCAGTTCGTTGGGGAATGAAAAACTGTTTTTT. Residues: CASSSLGNEKLFF.

The chain couples TRBV7-8 to TRBJ1-4; D unclear. CDR1 is SGHVS and CDR2 is FQNEAQ in the germline V gene. This CDR3 comprises 15 residues. Trimming removed 0 bases at V and 3 bases at J, with 8 bases between. The CDR3 loop reads CASSLAAGSNEKLFF. DNA of the CDR3: TGTGCCAGCAGCTTAGCGGCAGGTTCTAATGAAAAACTGTTTTTT.

This sequence joins TRBV11-1 and TRBJ2-2; 9 positions agree with TRBD1. This CDR3 is built from 15 residues. V gave up 5 bases and J gave up 3 bases; unmatched junction bases: 4. Looked up from germline, CDR1 is SGHAT and CDR2 is FQDESV (reference sequence). The CDR3 region has the DNA TGTGCCAGCAGCCTAGACAGGGGGGACACCGGGGAGCTGTTTTTT. As protein: CASSLDRGDTGELFF.

The chain couples TRBV20-1 to TRBJ2-7; D unresolved. CDR3 size: 11 residues. Trimming took 6 bases from V and 4 from J, leaving 10 bases between them. Germline CDR1 and CDR2: DFQATT and SNEGSKA (reference sequence). CDR3 residues: CSAKGGYEQYF. The CDR3 coding sequence is TGCAGTGCAAAGGGTGGGTACGAGCAGTACTTC.

This chain connects TRBV19 to TRBJ1-5, with D perhaps matching TRBD1 (6 bases). The V end was cut by 4 bases, the J end by 5 bases, with 15 bases between. There are 15 residues in the CDR3. Germline CDR1 reads LNHDA; CDR2 reads SQIVND (reference sequence). The DNA for the CDR3 is TGTGCCAGTAGTAGCGGAGGGGGGGTGGATCAGCCCCAGCATTTT. Protein: CASSSGGGVDQPQHF.

V and J are TRBV27 and TRBJ2-7; 8 nucleotides agree with TRBD2. V dropped 2 bases and J dropped 2; count of bases not matched to a gene: 2. Germline V gene lookup returns CDR1 MNHEY and CDR2 SMNVEV (reference sequence). This CDR3 region has 14 residues. The CDR3 spells CASSLAGGTYEQYF. CDR3 coding DNA: TGTGCCAGCAGTTTAGCGGGAGGCACCTACGAGCAGTACTTC.

This chain joins TRBV7-9 and TRBJ1-1, with D uncertain. V gave up 3 bases and J gave up 7 bases, with 6 bases separating them. The CDR3 length is 11 residues. The germline gives CDR1 SEHNR, CDR2 FQNEAQ (reference sequence). The CDR3 nucleotides are TGTGCCAGCAGCTTCGGAATTGAAGCTTTCTTT. It codes for CASSFGIEAFF.

The CDR3 region is CASSLSRQAHTGELFF. CDR3 DNA: TGTGCCAGCAGCCTCTCAAGACAGGCTCACACCGGGGAGCTGTTTTTT. The chain links TRBV7-9 to TRBJ2-2; D is perhaps TRBD1 (6 bases). The CDR3 loop spans 16 amino acids. Germline V gene lookup returns CDR1 SEHNR and CDR2 FQNEAQ (reference sequence). V lost 5 bases and J 3 bases, leaving 16 bases between the germline ends.

On this clone: Other DNA sequences in this sample translate to the same CDR3. The J gene is TRBJ2-7, the V gene TRBV5-6, with D perhaps matching TRBD1 or TRBD2 (5 bases each). The CDR3 consists of 16 residues. Trimming removed 2 bases from V and 4 bases from J, with 19 bases in between. The germline CDR1 and CDR2 sequences are SGHDT and YYEEEE. Written as DNA, the CDR3 is TGTGCCAGCAGCTTCGGGACGGGGCCTTCGATTTACGAGCAGTACTTC. Translated, it gives CASSFGTGPSIYEQYF.